This T cell receptor (beta chain) was captured by sequencing in a study of T-cell reconstitution after alpha-beta-depleted transplantation in children. Preparation of the TCRbeta library was carried out with unique molecular identifiers. TCRdb passed the PCR reads through MiXCR, listing each CDR3 protein once. The sample has about 830,000 distinct CDR3 sequences, under 20% seen once. This clonotype has only a few counts. The CDR3 covers 14 residues. V lost 5 bases to trimming and J lost 6 bases; unmatched junction nucleotides: 9. Germline CDR1 is MDHEN and CDR2 is SYDVKM. The sample here was PBMCs, mostly from graft donor cells, taken 360 days after TCRalphabeta/CD19-depleted stem cell transplant. V usage is TRBV28 and J usage is TRBJ1-2; 7 bases map to TRBD1. The clonotype originates from a male patient under 18 who had a stem cell transplant for acute lymphoblastic leukemia, so the T cells may come from the graft donor. CDR3 nucleotide sequence: TGTGCCAGCAGTAACCCGACAGGGAACCATGGCTACACCTTC. Protein product: CASSNPTGNHGYTF.